Below are 7 T cell receptor beta chains sequenced from a single sample in a study of T-cell memory formation after mild COVID-19. MiXCR was run by TCRdb on the 5' RACE reads, yielding one entry per CDR3 protein. The table lists about 390,000 distinct CDR3 sequences, around a sixth of them singletons, with 20% to 25% in the top ten. The sample comprised PBMCs or a T cell subset sorted from them (not recorded which). These receptors all come from a young man who had mild COVID-19 (a few samples of this study predate the infection). Cell type and time point are not known.

The chain carries TRBV7-9 and TRBJ2-3; tentatively, D is TRBD1 (6 bases). There are 16 residues in the CDR3. CDR1 and CDR2 from the germline V gene are SEHNR and FQNEAQ (reference sequence). V was trimmed by 6 bases and J by 2 bases, leaving 18 bases between them. In nucleotides, the CDR3 is TGTGCCAGCAGACGCCCGGGACACGAAGTCACAGATACGCAGTATTTT. Translated, it gives CASRRPGHEVTDTQYF.

The chain has TRBV29-1 and TRBJ2-5; 8 bases map to TRBD2. The CDR3 is 15 residues long. Germline V gene sequence: CDR1 SQVTM, CDR2 ANQGSEA. J lost 1 base, V lost 3 bases, and 7 bases had no gene match. CDR3 protein: CSVEERGISQETQYF. The CDR3 nucleotides are TGCAGCGTTGAGGAGCGGGGGATTTCCCAAGAGACCCAGTACTTC.

The V and J genes are TRBV12-5 and TRBJ1-5; TRBD1 aligns across 10 bases. J lost 5 bases, V lost 0 bases, and 4 bases had no gene match. Germline CDR1 is LGHNT and CDR2 is FRNRAP. The CDR3 runs 16 residues. The chain's CDR3 is CASGLVPGTGDQPQHF. The CDR3 DNA is TGTGCTAGTGGTTTGGTCCCAGGGACAGGGGATCAGCCCCAGCATTTT.

This clonotype was detected ten times or more. The chain couples TRBV11-2 to TRBJ1-6; no definite D call. The germline V gene has CDR1 SGHAT and CDR2 FQNNGV. The CDR3 runs to 13 residues. V was cut by 1 base and J by 10 bases, with 8 bases left in between. CDR3 sequence reads: CASSLGRGSPLHF. CDR3 DNA: TGTGCCAGCAGCTTAGGGAGAGGATCACCCCTCCACTTT.

The CDR3 region is CATSDQPGIGYTF. In nucleotides, the CDR3 is TGTGCCACCAGTGACCAACCAGGGATCGGCTACACCTTC. The chain has TRBV24-1 and TRBJ1-2; TRBD1 might be the D (5 bases). Germline CDR1 KGHDR, CDR2 SFDVKD. The CDR3 is 13 residues long. With 4 bases removed from V and 8 bases from J, the gap between germline ends came to 13 bases.

The chain uses TRBV4-3 and TRBJ1-4, with a weak D call TRBD1 (6 bases). Per the germline V gene, CDR1 is LGHNA and CDR2 is YSLEER. The CDR3 loop spans 15 amino acids. With 1 base removed from V and 8 bases from J, the gap between germline ends came to 14 bases. CDR3 DNA sequence: TGCGCCAGCAGCCAAGCCGGACAGAGTGCCGAAAAACTGTTTTTT. This sequence encodes CASSQAGQSAEKLFF.

The chain employs TRBV4-3 and TRBJ1-2, with D perhaps matching TRBD1 (6 bases). CDR1 and CDR2 from the germline V gene are LGHNA and YSLEER. CDR3 size: 14 residues. The germline V and J ends were trimmed by 3 bases and 4 bases, with 12 bases remaining between them. The CDR3: CASSHYLGAYGYTF. CDR3 nucleotides: TGCGCCAGCAGCCACTATCTGGGGGCCTATGGCTACACCTTC.